The source of this T cell receptor (beta chain) is a study of cytomegalovirus exposure and HLA in healthy donors. In this sample, this clone turned up a few times. Its target is unknown. V lost 10 bases, J lost 0 bases, and 9 bases lay in between. CDR1 is LNHDA and CDR2 is SQIVND in the germline V gene (reference sequence). CDR3 length: 12 amino acids. Generated by immunoSEQ multiplex PCR, the TCRdb table keeps only in-frame clones and is missing some. The data show approximately 270,000 clones, with 80% to 90% seen just once and more than 0.8% held by the top ten. Findings of the study overall: Through in vitro validation, three CMV-associated chains were shown to be specific for CMV antigens. Most observed TCR sequences were rare, whereas some public TCRs were detected in many donors.

V and J are TRBV19 and TRBJ1-2; D unclear. This TCR was recovered from a woman under 30 in good health and CMV-seronegative. The specimen was PBMCs. The CDR3: CAIAVANYGYTF. CDR3 nucleotide sequence: TGTGCCATCGCGGTAGCTAACTATGGCTACACCTTC.